These T cell receptor beta chains were read from a single sample in a study of cytomegalovirus exposure and HLA in healthy donors. TCRdb's copy holds only in-frame clones and misses some; the assay was immunoSEQ multiplex PCR. The sample includes 150,000 to 200,000 clones, roughly 86% of them seen just once. The sample consisted of PBMCs. Receptors were obtained from a man aged 35 to 55 in good health and CMV-seropositive. Each CDR3 is given with its conserved first and last residue. Each record gives: V gene, J gene, D gene, clone size, CDR3 protein, CDR3 DNA. The D gene is left open where the match is weak. Expanded clones are given a class, and other clones once, few, many or no size at all.

>TRBV7-2|TRBJ2-7|-|few
CASSFPTGNSYEQYF
TGTGCCAGCAGCTTTCCGACAGGTAACTCCTACGAGCAGTACTTC
>TRBV7-8|TRBJ2-1|TRBD2|once
CASSLASGGLSSYNEQFF
TGTGCCAGCAGCTTAGCGAGCGGGGGGCTTAGCTCCTACAATGAGCAGTTCTTC
>TRBV7-6|TRBJ2-4|TRBD1|once
CASSLNQGAGVKNIQYF
TGTGCCAGCAGCTTAAACCAGGGGGCAGGAGTCAAAAACATTCAGTACTTC
>TRBV4-3|TRBJ2-1|-|-
CASSQEGTLYNEQFF
TGCGCCAGCAGCCAAGAAGGGACTCTCTACAATGAGCAGTTCTTC
>TRBV6-1|TRBJ1-5|-|-
CASMGGAGDQPQHF
TGTGCCAGCATGGGGGGGGCGGGTGATCAGCCCCAGCATTTT
>TRBV7-9|TRBJ2-7|-|-
CASSLYRSPYAYEQYF
TGTGCCAGCAGCTTATACAGGTCCCCATATGCCTACGAGCAGTACTTC
>TRBV27|TRBJ2-5|TRBD1|-
CASSLDRGPETQYF
TGTGCCAGCAGTTTAGACAGGGGGCCGGAGACCCAGTACTTC
>TRBV6-6|TRBJ1-1|-|few
CASRNREGNTEAFF
TGTGCCAGCAGGAACAGGGAGGGGAACACTGAAGCTTTCTTT
>TRBV7-9|TRBJ2-7|-|-
CASSLMAGPYEQYF
TGTGCCAGCAGCTTAATGGCGGGCCCCTACGAGCAGTACTTC
>TRBV10-1|TRBJ1-1|-|-
CASSEDQGIGGFTEAFF
TGCGCCAGCAGTGAGGATCAGGGGATCGGCGGGTTCACTGAAGCTTTCTTT
>TRBV19|TRBJ1-2|-|once
CASSMGSGSYGYTF
TGTGCCAGTAGTATGGGATCAGGGTCTTATGGCTACACCTTC
>TRBV9|TRBJ2-1|TRBD2|-
CASSVGLAGDNEQFF
TGTGCCAGCAGCGTAGGGCTAGCGGGGGACAATGAGCAGTTCTTC
>TRBV21-1|TRBJ2-5|-|-
CASSKAHWRVFQETQYF
TGTGCCAGCAGCAAAGCCCATTGGCGGGTCTTCCAAGAGACCCAGTACTTC
>TRBV7-9|TRBJ2-7|-|few
CASSLVEGTYEQYF
TGTGCCAGCAGCTTAGTTGAGGGAACCTACGAGCAGTACTTC
>TRBV2|TRBJ2-7|TRBD1|-
CASSTRDRDQYF
TGTGCCAGCAGTACCCGGGACAGGGATCAGTACTTC
>TRBV27|TRBJ1-1|-|-
CASSLNRLNTEAFF
TGTGCCAGCAGCCTGAACAGATTGAACACTGAAGCTTTCTTT
>TRBV5-1|TRBJ2-7|TRBD2|-
CASSPLAGGLYEQYF
TGCGCCAGCAGCCCTTTAGCGGGAGGGCTCTACGAGCAGTACTTC
>TRBV5-4|TRBJ1-4|TRBD1|once
CASSLDRGNEKLFF
TGTGCCAGCAGCTTGGACAGGGGAAATGAAAAACTGTTTTTT
>TRBV18|TRBJ2-2|TRBD2|-
CASSPRETSDPGELFF
TGTGCCAGCTCACCACGGGAGACTAGCGATCCCGGGGAGCTGTTTTTT
>TRBV19|TRBJ2-5|-|-
CASSIGGTIQETQYF
TGTGCCAGTAGTATAGGGGGGACAATCCAAGAGACCCAGTACTTC
>TRBV29-1|TRBJ1-2|-|-
CGVAARGARGYGYTF
TGCGGCGTTGCCGCGCGGGGGGCGCGTGGCTATGGCTACACCTTC
>TRBV18|TRBJ1-1|-|-
CASSPSAGDTEAFF
TGTGCCAGCTCACCTTCGGCAGGGGACACTGAAGCTTTCTTT
>TRBV5-4|TRBJ2-3|TRBD2|-
CASSTWGLAGETDTQYF
TGTGCCAGCAGCACATGGGGACTAGCGGGAGAGACAGATACGCAGTATTTT
>TRBV7-9|TRBJ1-1|-|-
CASSLAQGMNTEAFF
TGTGCCAGCAGCTTAGCGCAGGGCATGAACACTGAAGCTTTCTTT
>TRBV7-2|TRBJ2-1|TRBD2|once
CASSLGRSGGVGSYNEQFF
TGTGCCAGCAGCTTAGGGAGGTCGGGGGGAGTCGGGTCCTACAATGAGCAGTTCTTC
>TRBV10-1|TRBJ2-3|-|-
CASSDSVSTDTQYF
TGCGCCAGTTCTGACTCGGTATCCACAGATACGCAGTATTTT
>TRBV4-2|TRBJ1-3|-|-
CASSQDVGAPSGNTIYF
TGTGCCAGCAGCCAAGATGTAGGAGCTCCCTCTGGAAACACCATATATTTT
>TRBV2|TRBJ2-7|TRBD2|-
CASSPGLAGTDEQYF
TGTGCCAGCAGCCCCGGACTAGCGGGAACTGACGAGCAGTACTTC
>TRBV5-1|TRBJ2-1|-|-
CASSSTLAALEQFF
TGCGCCAGCAGCTCCACGCTGGCTGCCCTTGAGCAGTTCTTC
>TRBV9|TRBJ2-3|TRBD1|-
CASSVGWGTGGTDTQYF
TGTGCCAGCAGCGTCGGTTGGGGGACAGGAGGCACAGATACGCAGTATTTT
>TRBV6-5|TRBJ2-1|TRBD2|few
CASSLAGEISEQFF
TGTGCCAGCAGTCTCGCGGGAGAAATTAGTGAGCAGTTCTTC
>TRBV6-1|TRBJ1-6|-|few
CASSGDRIGSPLHF
TGTGCCAGCAGTGGAGACAGGATTGGGTCACCCCTCCACTTT
>TRBV28|TRBJ2-3|-|-
CASSLGGALTDTQYF
TGTGCCAGCAGTTTGGGGGGGGCCCTCACAGATACGCAGTATTTT
>TRBV5-1|TRBJ2-5|TRBD1|once
CASTPSSDRAQETQYF
TGCGCCAGCACCCCCTCTTCGGACAGGGCCCAAGAGACCCAGTACTTC
>TRBV30|TRBJ1-1|-|-
CAWSVSRASDARGEAFF
TGTGCCTGGAGCGTCTCGCGGGCTTCAGACGCTCGGGGTGAAGCTTTCTTT
>TRBV10-3|TRBJ2-7|TRBD2|-
CASTPPGLGTYEQYF
TGTGCCAGCACTCCTCCGGGACTAGGTACCTACGAGCAGTACTTC
>TRBV30|TRBJ2-7|-|-
CAWKNGYEQYF
TGTGCCTGGAAAAACGGCTACGAGCAGTACTTC
>TRBV10-3|TRBJ2-7|-|-
CASRPPRARGNFEQYF
TGTGCCAGCAGGCCCCCCCGTGCCAGGGGAAACTTCGAGCAGTACTTC
>TRBV14|TRBJ2-5|TRBD2|-
CASSQEFRTSGSRETQYF
TGTGCCAGCAGCCAAGAGTTCCGAACTAGCGGGAGTCGGGAGACCCAGTACTTC
>TRBV5-1|TRBJ1-2|-|-
CASGLAPLSGGKSGYTF
TGCGCCAGCGGACTTGCCCCCCTGTCGGGGGGCAAGAGTGGCTACACCTTC
>TRBV18|TRBJ1-6|TRBD1|-
CASSPRDRGNGNSPLHF
TGTGCCAGCTCACCCCGGGACAGGGGAAATGGAAATTCACCCCTCCACTTT
>TRBV5-1|TRBJ2-7|TRBD2|-
CASSFGGSSYEQYF
TGCGCCAGCAGCTTTGGCGGGAGCAGCTACGAGCAGTACTTC
>TRBV7-9|TRBJ2-7|TRBD1|-
CASSLTSGGYEQYF
TGTGCCAGCAGCTTAACATCAGGGGGCTACGAGCAGTACTTC
>TRBV7-9|TRBJ2-7|-|few
CASSLGRVYEQYF
TGTGCCAGCAGCTTAGGACGGGTCTACGAGCAGTACTTC
>TRBV11-2|TRBJ2-3|-|few
CASSLPGGTDTQYF
TGTGCCAGCAGCCTTCCCGGAGGCACAGATACGCAGTATTTT
>TRBV4-1|TRBJ2-4|TRBD1|few
CASSQAGGQGKNIQYF
TGCGCCAGCAGCCAGGCGGGCGGACAGGGGAAAAACATTCAGTACTTC
>TRBV18|TRBJ2-5|TRBD1|-
CASSRDRGETQYF
TGTGCCAGCTCAAGGGACAGAGGAGAGACCCAGTACTTC
>TRBV30|TRBJ2-7|-|-
CAWGGEAFEQYF
TGTGCCTGGGGAGGGGAGGCCTTCGAGCAGTACTTC
>TRBV15|TRBJ2-7|TRBD1|once
CATSRAGGSYEQYF
TGTGCCACCAGCAGAGCAGGGGGCTCCTACGAGCAGTACTTC
>TRBV19|TRBJ2-2|TRBD1|-
CASKAGGGNTGELFF
TGTGCCAGTAAGGCAGGGGGTGGAAACACCGGGGAGCTGTTTTTT
>TRBV29-1|TRBJ2-5|-|once
CSAAGQAQETQYF
TGCAGCGCCGCGGGGCAGGCACAAGAGACCCAGTACTTC
>TRBV10-2|TRBJ2-1|TRBD2|-
CASSASGGAYEQFF
TGCGCCAGCAGTGCAAGCGGGGGGGCTTATGAGCAGTTCTTC
>TRBV5-4|TRBJ2-3|TRBD2|-
CASSLEGTSGRTQYF
TGTGCCAGCAGCTTGGAGGGCACTAGCGGTCGGACGCAGTATTTT
>TRBV6-6|TRBJ2-7|TRBD2|-
CASSPLVTGGSYEQYF
TGTGCCAGCAGCCCCCTAGTAACGGGGGGCTCCTACGAGCAGTACTTC
>TRBV29-1|TRBJ2-1|TRBD1|-
CSARGQAEAYNEQFF
TGCAGCGCACGCGGACAGGCGGAAGCCTACAATGAGCAGTTCTTC
>TRBV19|TRBJ1-4|-|many
CASSTGSYNEKLFF
TGTGCCAGTAGCACCGGGAGTTATAATGAAAAACTGTTTTTT
>TRBV5-1|TRBJ2-5|TRBD1|-
CASSLSSRGLGETQYF
TGCGCCAGCAGCTTGAGTTCCAGGGGGCTCGGGGAGACCCAGTACTTC